The 28 T cell receptor beta chains reported below all come from one sample, sequenced in a study of blood T cell repertoires in COVID-19. Sequencing was performed with immunoSEQ multiplex PCR; in TCRdb, only in-frame clones are kept and a portion is missing. The sample includes some 170,000 clones, approximately 85% of them seen just once. What was sequenced was peripheral blood. The source is a man between 35 and 55 years old with acute or convalescent COVID-19.

The chain couples TRBV11-3 to TRBJ2-2, with 7 bases matching TRBD1. Per germline, CDR1 SGHNT and CDR2 YENEEA. Trimming took 0 bases from V and 8 from J; bases not matched to a gene: 3. This CDR3 has 14 residues. CDR3 amino acids: CASSLERGPGELFF. The CDR3 DNA reads as TGTGCCAGCAGCTTAGAGAGGGGGCCTGGGGAGCTGTTTTTT.

In this sample, this clone turned up a few times. The rearrangement joins TRBV6-2 or TRBV6-3 to TRBJ1-1, with D perhaps TRBD1 (6 bases). Trimming shortened V by 2 bases and J by 1 base, and 14 bases separated the two germline ends. This CDR3 has 16 residues. Germline V gene data show CDR1 as MNHEY and CDR2 as SVGEGT. The CDR3 DNA reads TGTGCCAGCAGTTACCCCACAGGGTACGGGAACACTGAAGCTTTCTTT. This codes for CASSYPTGYGNTEAFF.

This clone was seen a few times. This chain's CDR3 is CSGTGGDGYTF. The CDR3 bases are TGCAGTGGGACAGGGGGCGATGGCTACACCTTC. V gene TRBV20-1 combines with J gene TRBJ1-2, with TRBD1 identical over 11 bases. Unmatched junction bases numbered 1, after V lost 7 bases and J lost 6 bases. Germline CDR1 reads DFQATT; CDR2 reads SNEGSKA (reference sequence). The CDR3 extends over 11 amino acids.

In DNA, the CDR3 is TGCAGCGTAACCGGGACAGGGACGGATCAGCCCCAGCATTTT. This translates into CSVTGTGTDQPQHF. The chain uses TRBV29-1 and TRBJ1-5; 9 bases line up with TRBD1. Germline CDR1 reads SQVTM; CDR2 reads ANQGSEA. V dropped 6 bases and J dropped 5; count of bases not matched to a gene: 8. This CDR3 has 14 residues.

CDR3 sequence: CASSLPGQGVGEQYF. CDR3 nucleotide sequence: TGTGCCAGCAGCTTACCGGGACAGGGAGTCGGCGAGCAGTACTTC. This rearrangement joins TRBV5-6 to TRBJ2-7; TRBD1 matches 9 bases. Losses at the gene ends were 2 bases for V and 6 bases for J; bases not matched to a gene: 9. Germline V gene lookup returns CDR1 SGHDT and CDR2 YYEEEE. CDR3 length: 15 residues.

J is TRBJ2-1 and V is TRBV5-4; 9 bases line up with TRBD2. Looked up from germline, CDR1 is SGHNT and CDR2 is YYREEE (reference sequence). The CDR3 is made up of 15 amino acids. Germline trimming cut 2 bases from V and 8 bases from J; bases unmatched to any gene: 8. CDR3 sequence (DNA): TGTGCCAGCAGCTTCGCGGGGGGGCAGTACGATGAGCAGTTCTTC. The encoded protein is CASSFAGGQYDEQFF.

This clone was seen only once. DNA for the CDR3: TGTGCCAGCCGGTCCAGGGAAGAGACCCAGTACTTC. This translates into CASRSREETQYF. This rearrangement joins TRBV5-8 to TRBJ2-5, with D perhaps TRBD1 (5 bases). Germline CDR1 is SGHTS and CDR2 is YDEGEE. This CDR3 spans 12 amino acids. The ends were cut back, 7 bases at V and 3 bases at J, with 10 bases in the middle.

The CDR3 loop reads CASSEFDDRGFPGELFF. The CDR3 DNA sequence: TGTGCCAGCAGTGAATTCGACGACAGGGGGTTCCCCGGGGAGCTGTTTTTT. V and J are TRBV25-1 and TRBJ2-2; 9 nucleotides agree with TRBD1. V was clipped by 1 base and J by 6 bases; unmatched bases: 9. The CDR3 runs to 17 residues. From germline, CDR1 is MGHDK and CDR2 SYGVNS. The variable domain in full, completed from reference TRBV25-1 and TRBJ2-2, reads EADIYQTPRYLVIGTGKKITLECSQTMGHDKMYWYQQDPGMELHLIHYSYGVNSTEKGDLSSESTVSRIRTEHFPLTLESARPSHTSQYLCASSEFDDRGFPGELFFGEGSRLTVL.

The V and J genes are TRBV28 and TRBJ1-5; D gene ambiguous. CDR1 and CDR2 from the germline V gene are MDHEN and SYDVKM. Trimming shortened V by 6 bases and J by 0 bases, and 18 bases separated the two germline ends. CDR3 length: 17 amino acids. CDR3 DNA sequence: TGTGCCAGCAGCCTTAACAGCAGTCCATATAGCAATCAGCCCCAGCATTTT. As protein: CASSLNSSPYSNQPQHF.

The chain is built from TRBV5-6 and TRBJ1-2, with TRBD1 matching 11 bases. The CDR3 runs 14 residues. Germline assignment: CDR1 SGHDT and CDR2 YYEEEE. Trimming took 6 bases from V and 2 from J; bases not matched to a gene: 3. CDR3 sequence reads: CASIRTGGNYGYTF. CDR3 in DNA: TGTGCCAGCATCCGGACAGGGGGCAACTATGGCTACACCTTC. Variable domain in full (rest from reference TRBV5-6 and TRBJ1-2): DAGVTQSPTHLIKTRGQQVTLRCSPKSGHDTVSWYQQALGQGPQFIFQYYEEEERQRGNFPDRFSGHQFPNYSSELNVNALLLGDSALYLCASIRTGGNYGYTFGSGTRLTVV.

The chain joins TRBV2 to TRBJ1-1; 11 bases map to TRBD1. V was pared by 6 bases and J by 4 bases, with 10 bases of the junction left unmatched. This CDR3 comprises 16 residues. Germline CDR1 is SNHLY and CDR2 is FYNNEI. The CDR3 sequence: CASRERTGGFITEAFF. DNA for the CDR3: TGTGCCAGCAGGGAGAGGACAGGGGGCTTTATCACTGAAGCTTTCTTT.

This clone was counted once. This sequence joins TRBV18 and TRBJ2-7, with 8 bases identical to TRBD2. Germline values: CDR1 KGHSH, CDR2 LQKENI. Unmatched junction bases numbered 2, after V lost 3 bases and J lost 4 bases. The CDR3 consists of 13 residues. In DNA, the CDR3 is TGTGCCAGCTCACCCGGGGGGGGATACGAGCAGTACTTC. Protein: CASSPGGGYEQYF.

This clone was observed a single time. The CDR3: CASSLGGSGGEKLFF. CDR3 DNA sequence: TGTGCCAGCAGCTTAGGAGGTTCCGGTGGGGAAAAACTGTTTTTT. The V and J genes are TRBV7-6 and TRBJ1-4; D unclear. There are 15 residues in the CDR3. Germline-derived CDR1 and CDR2 are SGHVS and FNYEAQ. The germline V and J ends were trimmed by 1 base and 8 bases, with 14 bases remaining between them.

The V and J genes are TRBV9 and TRBJ2-1; tentative D call: TRBD1 (6 bases). Germline V gives CDR1 SGDLS, CDR2 YYNGEE. CDR3 length equals 14 residues. The V end lost 0 bases, the J end lost 9 bases, and 13 bases lay between the germline ends. The CDR3 loop is CASSVGDRSGEQFF. The CDR3 DNA reads as TGTGCCAGCAGCGTAGGAGACAGGTCAGGTGAGCAGTTCTTC.

The gene calls are TRBV28 and TRBJ1-5; 7 positions match TRBD1. The trim removed 5 bases at V and 0 bases at J, leaving 10 bases unmatched. CDR3 length equals 17 residues. The germline gives CDR1 MDHEN, CDR2 SYDVKM. As DNA, the CDR3 is TGTGCCAGCAGTAAAGTAGGGACAGATTATAGCAATCAGCCCCAGCATTTT. This translates into CASSKVGTDYSNQPQHF. The entire variable domain, with the rest obtained from reference TRBV28 and TRBJ1-5, is as follows: DVKVTQSSRYLVKRTGEKVFLECVQDMDHENMFWYRQDPGLGLRLIYFSYDVKMKEKGDIPEGYSVSREKKERFSLILESASTNQTSMYLCASSKVGTDYSNQPQHFGDGTRLSIL.

This clone has just a few counts. The genes are TRBV4-2 and TRBJ1-2, with D possibly matching TRBD1 (6 bases). Germline-derived CDR1 and CDR2 are LGHNA and YNFKEQ. The ends were cut back, 1 base at V and 7 bases at J, with 10 bases in the middle. The CDR3 runs to 13 residues. This chain's CDR3 is CASSQGQVTGYTF. The DNA of the CDR3 is TGTGCCAGCAGCCAAGGACAGGTAACTGGCTACACCTTC.

This clone was recorded a few times. This chain links TRBV11-1 with TRBJ1-2; no reliable D call. The CDR3 spans 12 residues. Germline V gene lookup returns CDR1 SGHAT and CDR2 FQDESV (reference sequence). Deletions cut 4 bases from V and 4 bases from J, with 7 bases between. The CDR3 coding sequence is TGTGCCAGCAGCTCATCAGGCTATGGCTACACCTTC. This sequence encodes CASSSSGYGYTF.

The gene calls are TRBV5-4 and TRBJ1-4, with D maybe TRBD1 (5 bases). The CDR3 loop spans 16 amino acids. V lost 0 bases to trimming and J lost 0 bases, with 9 bases between them. Looked up from germline, CDR1 is SGHNT and CDR2 is YYREEE (reference sequence). The CDR3 DNA follows: TGTGCCAGCAGCTTGGAGGGGAGGGCAACTAATGAAAAACTGTTTTTT. Residues: CASSLEGRATNEKLFF.

The V call is TRBV19, the J call TRBJ1-2; the match to TRBD1 covers 10 bases. The trim removed 2 bases at V and 3 bases at J, leaving 3 bases unmatched. Germline V gene sequence: CDR1 LNHDA, CDR2 SQIVND (reference sequence). The CDR3 is made up of 15 amino acids. The CDR3 DNA reads TGTGCCAGTAGTATACCGGGACAGGGGCACTATGGCTACACCTTC. Amino acids: CASSIPGQGHYGYTF.

The chain recombines TRBV11-2 with TRBJ1-4; D unresolved. CDR3 length: 15 amino acids. The ends were cut back, 0 bases at V and 7 bases at J, with 12 bases in the middle. In germline, CDR1 is SGHAT, CDR2 FQNNGV. The CDR3 loop reads CASSLDAQRSEKLFF. As DNA, the CDR3 is TGTGCCAGCAGCTTAGATGCACAGAGAAGTGAAAAACTGTTTTTT.

The J gene is TRBJ2-3, the V gene TRBV7-3; D possibly corresponds to TRBD2 (5 bases). V was trimmed by 5 bases and J by 3 bases, leaving 18 bases between them. Germline-derived CDR1 and CDR2 are SGHTA and FQGTGA. The CDR3 sequence is 16 residues long. This CDR3 reads CASSVSRGLRTDTQYF. In nucleotides, the CDR3 is TGTGCCAGCAGCGTCTCACGGGGTTTGAGGACAGATACGCAGTATTTT.

The gene calls are TRBV2 and TRBJ1-6; 10 positions match TRBD1. The CDR3 consists of 15 residues. Germline-derived CDR1 and CDR2 are SNHLY and FYNNEI. V trimming: 7 bases; J trimming: 6 bases; junction bases outside the gene matches: 6. This CDR3 reads CASMYDRGPNSPLHF. CDR3 nucleotide sequence: TGTGCCAGCATGTACGACAGGGGGCCTAATTCACCCCTCCACTTT.

The sample holds one count of this clone. The chain uses TRBV5-8 and TRBJ1-2, with 8 bases matching TRBD1. This CDR3 contains 15 residues. CDR1 is SGHTS and CDR2 is YDEGEE in the germline V gene. Trimming cost V 3 bases and J 1 base; bases outside gene matches: 5. The CDR3 nucleotides read TGTGCCAGCAGCTCAAGGACAGGGTTTAACTATGGCTACACCTTC. Translating it yields CASSSRTGFNYGYTF.

This CDR3 reads CASSLSRQETQYF. CDR3 nucleotide sequence: TGTGCCAGCAGTTTATCCAGACAAGAGACCCAGTACTTC. This chain connects TRBV28 to TRBJ2-5; D gene unclear. Per germline, CDR1 MDHEN and CDR2 SYDVKM. The CDR3 length is 13 residues. V gave up 1 base and J gave up 2 bases, with 5 bases separating them.

The chain employs TRBV2 and TRBJ1-1, with D maybe TRBD1 (6 bases). The CDR3 contains 14 residues. Trimming removed 6 bases at V and 1 base at J, with 12 bases between. The germline gives CDR1 SNHLY, CDR2 FYNNEI. The CDR3 here is CASRHREGNTEAFF. In DNA, the CDR3 is TGTGCCAGCAGGCACAGGGAAGGGAACACTGAAGCTTTCTTT.

The gene calls are TRBV19 and TRBJ1-1; D may be TRBD1 (5 bases). The CDR3 contains 19 residues. From germline, CDR1 is LNHDA and CDR2 SQIVND (reference sequence). Trimming stripped 9 bases from V and 1 base from J, with 30 bases between. The CDR3 nucleotides read TGTGCCAGCTTAGATTCCGGGACCCTGGGGAGGAAGACGAACACTGAAGCTTTCTTT. Protein: CASLDSGTLGRKTNTEAFF.

The chain has TRBV30 and TRBJ1-2, with 10 bases fitting TRBD1. Germline assignment: CDR1 GTSNPN and CDR2 SVGIG (reference sequence). CDR3 length: 14 residues. Germline trimming cut 0 bases from V and 4 bases from J; bases unmatched to any gene: 2. The DNA for the CDR3 is TGTGCCTGGAGTGTAGGGGACAGGGGCTATGGCTACACCTTC. Translating it yields CAWSVGDRGYGYTF. The full variable domain, rest sourced from reference TRBV30 and TRBJ1-2, is SQTIHQWPATLVQPVGSPLSLECTVEGTSNPNLYWYRQAAGRGLQLLFYSVGIGQISSEVPQNLSASRPQDRQFILSSKKLLLSDSGFYLCAWSVGDRGYGYTFGSGTRLTVV.

The gene calls are TRBV12-3 or TRBV12-4 and TRBJ1-4, with TRBD1 identical over 7 bases. V trimming: 6 bases; J trimming: 5 bases; junction bases outside the gene matches: 3. The CDR3 totals 13 residues. The CDR3 protein is CASSPTGNEKLFF. The CDR3 bases are TGTGCCAGCAGCCCGACAGGGAATGAAAAACTGTTTTTT.